A single sample is the source of the 10 T cell receptor beta chains below, sequenced in a study of blood T cell repertoires in COVID-19. The table came from immunoSEQ multiplex PCR; TCRdb's copy has only in-frame clones and leaves some out. The sample consists of just under 250,000 clones, approximately 86% of them appearing once. The sample comprised peripheral blood. The receptors here all came from a woman aged 30 to 39 who had recovered from COVID-19.

The chain links TRBV11-2 to TRBJ2-1; 8 positions agree with TRBD1. V lost 1 base to trimming and J lost 0 bases; unmatched junction nucleotides: 5. CDR3 length equals 17 residues. Germline loops: CDR1 SGHAT, CDR2 FQNNGV. The CDR3 loop is CASSLAGGVSSYNEQFF. The CDR3 region has the DNA TGTGCCAGCAGCTTAGCAGGGGGCGTTAGCTCCTACAATGAGCAGTTCTTC.

J is TRBJ1-2 and V is TRBV19; D possibly corresponds to TRBD1 (5 bases). CDR3 length: 13 amino acids. Germline V gives CDR1 LNHDA, CDR2 SQIVND (reference sequence). V was clipped by 4 bases and J by 3 bases, with 9 bases between them. The CDR3 coding sequence is TGTGCCAGTAGTACCCAGGGCGACTATGGCTACACCTTC. It codes for CASSTQGDYGYTF.

This chain links TRBV6-5 with TRBJ2-7; D not resolved. V lost 6 bases and J 0 bases, leaving 9 bases between the germline ends. This CDR3 comprises 13 residues. Germline CDR1 is MNHEY and CDR2 is SVGAGI. The CDR3, as DNA: TGTGCCAGCAGCCACGGTGACTCCTACGAGCAGTACTTC. Its translation: CASSHGDSYEQYF.

J is TRBJ1-4 and V is TRBV19, with TRBD1 matching 7 bases. The J segment lost 2 bases and the V segment lost 5 bases, leaving 11 bases of the junction unmatched. Looked up from germline, CDR1 is LNHDA and CDR2 is SQIVND (reference sequence). The CDR3 sequence is 17 residues long. CDR3 residues: CASSLWDSAMTNEKLFF. CDR3 DNA: TGTGCCAGTAGTTTATGGGACAGCGCCATGACTAATGAAAAACTGTTTTTT.

This clone was found once. J is TRBJ1-4 and V is TRBV19, with TRBD1 matching 7 bases. Germline V gene data show CDR1 as LNHDA and CDR2 as SQIVND (reference sequence). The CDR3 runs 16 residues. Trimming removed 7 bases from V and 0 bases from J; junction bases left unmatched: 8. CDR3 coding DNA: TGTGCCAGTAACTCAGACAGGGAAGCAACTAATGAAAAACTGTTTTTT. Its protein is CASNSDREATNEKLFF. Based on the CDR3 plus reference TRBV19 and TRBJ1-4, the full variable domain is DGGITQSPKYLFRKEGQNVTLSCEQNLNHDAMYWYRQDPGQGLRLIYYSQIVNDFQKGDIAEGYSVSREKKESFPLTVTSAQKNPTAFYLCASNSDREATNEKLFFGSGTQLSVL.

J is TRBJ2-3 and V is TRBV5-4, with a weak D call TRBD2 (6 bases). Germline CDR1 and CDR2: SGHNT and YYREEE (reference sequence). V was clipped by 4 bases and J by 2 bases, with 11 bases between them. The CDR3 covers 14 residues. The DNA of the CDR3 is TGTGCCAGCAGCACCACTAGCCCCACAGATACGCAGTATTTT. This sequence encodes CASSTTSPTDTQYF.

Regarding this clone: One end of the junction varies from germline; a read error may be responsible. V and J are TRBV6-1 and TRBJ2-1, with 10 bases aligning to TRBD2. Germline CDR1 and CDR2: MNHNS and SASEGT. This CDR3 is 13 amino acids long. In nucleotides, the CDR3 is TGTGCCAGCAGTGAAGAGCTAGCGGGGGCCCAAATCTTC. It codes for CASSEELAGAQIF.

The V call is TRBV11-2, the J call TRBJ2-2; D may be TRBD1 (6 bases). Germline V CDR1 and CDR2: SGHAT, FQNNGV. This CDR3 comprises 15 residues. The V gene lost 3 bases and the J gene lost 1 base, with 9 bases spanning the gap. Here the CDR3 reads CASSFGTLNTGELFF. CDR3 DNA sequence: TGTGCCAGCAGCTTCGGGACACTGAACACCGGGGAGCTGTTTTTT.

The V and J genes are TRBV7-6 and TRBJ2-3; tentative D call: TRBD2 (5 bases). CDR1 and CDR2 (germline): SGHVS, FNYEAQ. CDR3 length equals 15 residues. Between the trimmed V and J ends, which lost 5 bases and 2 bases, there was a span of 14 bases. Written as DNA, the CDR3 is TGTGCCAGCAGCCCGAGGGTTAGCGTCACAGATACGCAGTATTTT. The encoded protein is CASSPRVSVTDTQYF.

The gene calls are TRBV9 and TRBJ1-3; D remains unclear. V was cut by 0 bases and J by 0 bases, with 10 bases left in between. The CDR3 runs 16 residues. In germline, CDR1 is SGDLS, CDR2 YYNGEE. The CDR3, as DNA: TGTGCCAGCAGCGTAGATCCGGGAGTCTCTGGAAACACCATATATTTT. Its translation is CASSVDPGVSGNTIYF.